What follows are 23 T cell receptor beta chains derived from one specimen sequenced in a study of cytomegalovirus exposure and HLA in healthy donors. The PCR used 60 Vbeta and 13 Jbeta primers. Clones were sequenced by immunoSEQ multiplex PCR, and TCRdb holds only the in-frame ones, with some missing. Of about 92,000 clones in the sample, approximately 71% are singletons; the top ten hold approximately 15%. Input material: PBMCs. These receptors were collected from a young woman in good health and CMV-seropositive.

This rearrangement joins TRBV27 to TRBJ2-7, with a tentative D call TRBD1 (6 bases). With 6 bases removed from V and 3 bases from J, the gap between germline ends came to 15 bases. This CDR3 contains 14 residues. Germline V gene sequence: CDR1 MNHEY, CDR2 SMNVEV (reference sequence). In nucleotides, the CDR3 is TGTGCCAGCAGAGAATCGTGGGGACACTACGAGCAGTACTTC. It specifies CASRESWGHYEQYF.

Here the CDR3 reads CASSRKQGAPNYNEQFF. In nucleotides, the CDR3 is TGCGCCAGCAGCCGGAAGCAGGGGGCCCCCAACTACAATGAGCAGTTCTTC. The V call is TRBV4-3, the J call TRBJ2-1; TRBD1 matches at 8 bases. The CDR3 sequence is 17 residues long. In germline, CDR1 is LGHNA, CDR2 YSLEER. V gave up 4 bases and J gave up 3 bases; unmatched junction bases: 11.

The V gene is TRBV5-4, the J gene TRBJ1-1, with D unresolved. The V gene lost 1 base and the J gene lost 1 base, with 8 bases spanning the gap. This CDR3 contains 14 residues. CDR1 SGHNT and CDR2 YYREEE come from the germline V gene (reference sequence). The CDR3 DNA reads TGTGCCAGCAGCTTGAACAGTCGGAACACTGAAGCTTTCTTT. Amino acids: CASSLNSRNTEAFF.

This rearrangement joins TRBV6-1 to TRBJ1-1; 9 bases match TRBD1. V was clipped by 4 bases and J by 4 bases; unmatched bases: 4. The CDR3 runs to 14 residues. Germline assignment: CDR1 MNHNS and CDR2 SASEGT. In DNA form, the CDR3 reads TGTGCCAGCAGTGGGGACAGGGAGGTCACTGAAGCTTTCTTT. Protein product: CASSGDREVTEAFF.

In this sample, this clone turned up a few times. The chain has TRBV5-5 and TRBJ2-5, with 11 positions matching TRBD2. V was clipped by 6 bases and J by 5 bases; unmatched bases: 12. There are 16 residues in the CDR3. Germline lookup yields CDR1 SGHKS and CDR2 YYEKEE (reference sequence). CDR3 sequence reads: CASTRGALAGDETQYF. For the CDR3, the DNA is TGTGCCAGCACCCGGGGGGCACTAGCGGGGGACGAGACCCAGTACTTC.

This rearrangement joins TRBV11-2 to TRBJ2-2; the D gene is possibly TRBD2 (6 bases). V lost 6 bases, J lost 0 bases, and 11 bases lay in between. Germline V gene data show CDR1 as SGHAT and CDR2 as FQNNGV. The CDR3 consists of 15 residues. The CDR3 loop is CASRRDLTNTGELFF. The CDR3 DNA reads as TGTGCCAGCAGACGGGACTTAACGAACACCGGGGAGCTGTTTTTT.

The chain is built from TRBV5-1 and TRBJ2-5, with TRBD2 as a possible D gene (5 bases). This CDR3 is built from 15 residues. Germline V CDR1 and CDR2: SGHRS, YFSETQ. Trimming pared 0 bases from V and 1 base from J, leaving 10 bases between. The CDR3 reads CASSLAPGSQETQYF. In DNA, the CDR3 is TGCGCCAGCAGCTTGGCTCCGGGATCCCAAGAGACCCAGTACTTC.

CDR3 region: CASSLERSLAGTDTQYF. CDR3 DNA: TGCGCCAGCAGCTTGGAAAGGTCGCTAGCGGGCACAGATACGCAGTATTTT. The chain couples TRBV5-1 to TRBJ2-3, with TRBD2 matching over 7 bases. CDR3 length: 17 residues. CDR1 is SGHRS, CDR2 YFSETQ, per germline. V shed 0 bases, J shed 1 base, and the junction held 8 bases outside the gene matches.

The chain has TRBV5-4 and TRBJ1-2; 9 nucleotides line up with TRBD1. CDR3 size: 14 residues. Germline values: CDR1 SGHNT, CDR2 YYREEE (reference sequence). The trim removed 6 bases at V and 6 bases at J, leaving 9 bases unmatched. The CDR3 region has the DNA TGTGCCAGCACCATCACAGGGGGCGCGGATGGCTACACCTTC. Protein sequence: CASTITGGADGYTF.

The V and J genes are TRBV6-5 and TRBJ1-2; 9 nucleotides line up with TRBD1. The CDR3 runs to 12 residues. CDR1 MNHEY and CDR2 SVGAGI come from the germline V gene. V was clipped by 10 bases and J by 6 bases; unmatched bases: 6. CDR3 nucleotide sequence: TGTGCCACCTACAGGGGGCTGGATGGCTACACCTTC. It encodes CATYRGLDGYTF.

DNA for the CDR3: TGCGCCAGCAGCCCGCGGTCAGGGGACGGGGAGCTGTTTTTT. Translation: CASSPRSGDGELFF. This chain joins TRBV5-1 and TRBJ2-2; D might be TRBD1 (6 bases). This CDR3 has 14 residues. Germline V gene sequence: CDR1 SGHRS, CDR2 YFSETQ. Trimming took 4 bases from V and 7 from J, leaving 14 bases between them. The full variable domain, its missing parts supplied by reference TRBV5-1 and TRBJ2-2, is KAGVTQTPRYLIKTRGQQVTLSCSPISGHRSVSWYQQTPGQGLQFLFEYFSETQRNKGNFPGRFSGRQFSNSRSEMNVSTLELGDSALYLCASSPRSGDGELFFGEGSRLTVL.

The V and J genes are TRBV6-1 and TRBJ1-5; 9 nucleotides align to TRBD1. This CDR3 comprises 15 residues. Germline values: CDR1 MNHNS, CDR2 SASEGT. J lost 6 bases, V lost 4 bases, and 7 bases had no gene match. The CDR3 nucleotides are TGTGCCAGCAGTGGAAAAGGGACAGGGACTCAGCCCCAGCATTTT. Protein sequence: CASSGKGTGTQPQHF.

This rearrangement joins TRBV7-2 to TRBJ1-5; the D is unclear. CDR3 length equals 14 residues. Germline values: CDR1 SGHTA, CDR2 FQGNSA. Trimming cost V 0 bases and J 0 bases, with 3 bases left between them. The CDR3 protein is CASSLAFSNQPQHF. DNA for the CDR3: TGTGCCAGCAGCTTAGCCTTTAGCAATCAGCCCCAGCATTTT.

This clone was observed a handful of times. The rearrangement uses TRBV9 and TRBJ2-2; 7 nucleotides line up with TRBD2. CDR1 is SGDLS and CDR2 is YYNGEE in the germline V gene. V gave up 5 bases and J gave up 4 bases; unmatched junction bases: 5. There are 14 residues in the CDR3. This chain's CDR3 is CASRGPGGTGELFF. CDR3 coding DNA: TGTGCCAGCAGGGGCCCGGGGGGCACCGGGGAGCTGTTTTTT.

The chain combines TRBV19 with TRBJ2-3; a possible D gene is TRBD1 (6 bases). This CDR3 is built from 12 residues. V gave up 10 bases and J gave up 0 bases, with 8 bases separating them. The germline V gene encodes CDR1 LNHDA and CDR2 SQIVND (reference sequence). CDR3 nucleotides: TGTGCCATCAGGGGTAGCACAGATACGCAGTATTTT. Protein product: CAIRGSTDTQYF.

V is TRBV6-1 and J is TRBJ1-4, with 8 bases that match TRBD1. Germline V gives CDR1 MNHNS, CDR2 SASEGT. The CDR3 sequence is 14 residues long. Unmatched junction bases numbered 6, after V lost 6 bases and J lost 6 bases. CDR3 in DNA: TGTGCCAGCAGGGTGCAGGGGGCTTATGAAAAACTGTTTTTT. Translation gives CASRVQGAYEKLFF.

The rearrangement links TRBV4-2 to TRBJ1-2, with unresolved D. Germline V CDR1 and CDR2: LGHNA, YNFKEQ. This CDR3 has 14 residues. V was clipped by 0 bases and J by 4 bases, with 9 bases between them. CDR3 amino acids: CASSQDTSFYGYTF. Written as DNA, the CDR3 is TGTGCCAGCAGCCAAGATACGAGCTTCTATGGCTACACCTTC.

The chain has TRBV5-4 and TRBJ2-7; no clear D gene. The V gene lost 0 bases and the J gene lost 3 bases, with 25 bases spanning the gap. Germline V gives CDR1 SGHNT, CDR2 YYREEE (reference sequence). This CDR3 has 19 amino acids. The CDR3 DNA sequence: TGTGCCAGCAGCTTGGCGAGCTCAGGCCAGCCACTGGAAGGCTACGAGCAGTACTTC. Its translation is CASSLASSGQPLEGYEQYF.

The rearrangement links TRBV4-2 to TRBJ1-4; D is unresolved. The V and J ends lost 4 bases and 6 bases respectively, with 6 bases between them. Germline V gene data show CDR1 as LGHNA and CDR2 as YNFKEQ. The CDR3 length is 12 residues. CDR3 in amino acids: CASSLSDEKLFF. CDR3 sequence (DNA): TGTGCCAGCAGCCTTTCGGATGAAAAACTGTTTTTT.

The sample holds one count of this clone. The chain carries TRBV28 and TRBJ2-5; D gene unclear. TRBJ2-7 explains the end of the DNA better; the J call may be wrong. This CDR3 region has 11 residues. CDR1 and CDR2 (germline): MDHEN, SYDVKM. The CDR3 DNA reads TGTGCCAGCATGGGCGTGTTCGAGCAGTACTTC. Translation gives CASMGVFEQYF.

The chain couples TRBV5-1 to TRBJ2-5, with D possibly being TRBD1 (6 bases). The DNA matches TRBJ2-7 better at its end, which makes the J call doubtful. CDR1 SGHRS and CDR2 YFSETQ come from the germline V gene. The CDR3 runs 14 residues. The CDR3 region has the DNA TGCGCCAGCAGCTTGATACAGGGTCTTTACGAGCAGTACTTC. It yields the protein CASSLIQGLYEQYF.

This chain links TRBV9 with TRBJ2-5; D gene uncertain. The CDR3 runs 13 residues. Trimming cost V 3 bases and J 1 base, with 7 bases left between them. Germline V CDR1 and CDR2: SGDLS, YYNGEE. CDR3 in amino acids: CASSAISQETQYF. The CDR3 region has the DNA TGTGCCAGCAGCGCTATCTCCCAAGAGACCCAGTACTTC.

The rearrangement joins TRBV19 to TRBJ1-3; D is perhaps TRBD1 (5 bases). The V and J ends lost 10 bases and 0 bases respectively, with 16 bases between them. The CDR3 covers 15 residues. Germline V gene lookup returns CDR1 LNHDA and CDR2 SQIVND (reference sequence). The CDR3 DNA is TGTGCCACCAGGGCCCAGGATCGCTCTGGAAACACCATATATTTT. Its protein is CATRAQDRSGNTIYF.